A selection of T cell receptor beta chains follows, all from one sample in a study of T cell changes during pregnancy in multiple sclerosis. Produced via immunoSEQ multiplex PCR; TCRdb's table is partial and in-frame only. Here the sample spans 90,000 to 100,000 clones, more than 85% being singletons. Sequenced material: peripheral blood, taken in the first trimester of pregnancy. These receptors came from a female donor with multiple sclerosis, enrolled in a pregnancy study. The CDR3 runs from the conserved cysteine through the conserved F or W. Clone size is stated in some rows and not others, as once, few, many or a class when expanded.

abundance | v_gene | CDR3aa
NA | TRBV5-1 | CASSLGGGVGGSYEQYF
NA | TRBV6-6 | CASSYVSSSTDTQYF
NA | TRBV4-1 | CASTPGVQGVARNTIYF
NA | TRBV28 | CASGLAGAYEQYF
NA | TRBV5-4 | CASSFDQAPEQFF
NA | TRBV5-1 | CASSLSSYEQYF
NA | TRBV4-1 | CASSQVAGVGQPQHF
NA | TRBV7-6 | CASSTIQETQYF
NA | TRBV30 | CAWASGRMDGELFF
NA | TRBV19 | CASCCSGWAPYEQYF
NA | TRBV29-1 | CSVLGYGLAGPLTSSYEQYF
NA | TRBV2 | CASRELAEAKNIQYF
NA | TRBV19 | CASSSRLRSNEQFF
NA | TRBV19 | CASSLGLVYNEQFF
NA | TRBV27 | CASKASGIQETQYF
NA | TRBV2 | CASRRDSSTDTQYF
NA | TRBV20-1 | CSAARNTEAFF
NA | TRBV11-2 | CASSQRGTALNEQFF
once | TRBV29-1 | CSVAQGQSTEAFF
NA | TRBV15 | CATSNPIRTGELFF
NA | TRBV19 | CASSIVWDTNYGYTF
NA | TRBV27 | CASSWAGENYEQYF
NA | TRBV5-6 | CASTSGGGSYNEQFF
NA | TRBV2 | CASSPEAVAHATNEKLFF
NA | TRBV28 | CASSLSGTSGPEPSYEQYF
NA | TRBV19 | CASRSIQDYEQYF
NA | TRBV5-4 | CASSLGGRGGEQYF
NA | TRBV30 | CAWSVQGGQPQHF
once | TRBV5-1 | CASSLAKGDGTGELFF
NA | TRBV7-2 | CASSFGTGGVDTF
once | TRBV19 | CASTTQRTNEKLFF
many | TRBV5-1 | CASSISIGTGENTEAFF
NA | TRBV12-5 | CASGLMITGDSYGYTF
once | TRBV27 | CASSFLPGPLEKLFF
NA | TRBV27 | CASSLTSERTGELFF
NA | TRBV6-4 | CASSAYGYTF
NA | TRBV5-1 | CASSPERTGLGETQYF
NA | TRBV7-9 | CASSSGREGYTF
NA | TRBV2 | CASSWTGAGYEQYF
NA | TRBV10-3 | CAISLSGLADNEQFF